A single sample gave rise to the 30 T cell receptor beta chains below, sequenced in a study of OX40 agonist ivuxolimab in advanced cancers. Assay: immunoSEQ multiplex PCR; the TCRdb copy retains only in-frame clones and omits some. Counted here are about 45,000 clones, 86% occurring once; the ten biggest clones make up roughly an eighth. Material: CD4+ or CD8+ T cells sorted from blood, obtained in a trial of the OX40 agonist ivuxolimab. These receptors were taken from an adult with an advanced solid tumor such as melanoma, head and neck, liver or kidney cancer.

This chain joins TRBV7-9 and TRBJ2-7, with TRBD1 identical over 9 bases. The CDR3 has 15 residues. CDR1 and CDR2 from the germline V gene are SEHNR and FQNEAQ (reference sequence). With 5 bases clipped from V and 4 bases from J, the junction kept 9 bases outside the gene matches. CDR3 DNA sequence: TGTGCCAGCAGCATTAGTGGACAGGGGCGGTACGAGCAGTACTTC. Translation gives CASSISGQGRYEQYF.

The genes are TRBV25-1 and TRBJ2-7; tentative D call: TRBD2 (5 bases). CDR1 MGHDK and CDR2 SYGVNS come from the germline V gene. The CDR3 covers 13 residues. The germline V and J ends were trimmed by 8 bases and 7 bases, with 18 bases remaining between them. CDR3 coding DNA: TGTGCCAGCGGCACCGGGGAAATAAGGGAGCAGTACTTC. It translates to CASGTGEIREQYF.

The rearrangement links TRBV7-9 to TRBJ1-5, with D hard to call. Germline V gives CDR1 SEHNR, CDR2 FQNEAQ (reference sequence). The V end was cut by 0 bases, the J end by 0 bases, with 0 bases between. This CDR3 is 13 amino acids long. The CDR3 loop is CASSLASNQPQHF. CDR3 sequence (DNA): TGTGCCAGCAGCTTAGCTAGCAATCAGCCCCAGCATTTT.

V usage is TRBV29-1 and J usage is TRBJ2-5; TRBD2 agrees at 12 bases. CDR1 is SQVTM and CDR2 is ANQGSEA in the germline V gene. The CDR3 contains 15 residues. After removal of 4 bases from V and 1 base from J, the junction contained 4 bases not matched to a gene. The CDR3 nucleotides read TGCAGCGTTGGACTAGCGGGGGCCCCCCAAGAGACCCAGTACTTC. Translation: CSVGLAGAPQETQYF.

This sequence joins TRBV5-4 and TRBJ1-2; D remains ambiguous. CDR1 and CDR2 from the germline V gene are SGHNT and YYREEE (reference sequence). V lost 2 bases to trimming and J lost 10 bases, with 12 bases between them. The CDR3 consists of 12 residues. CDR3 in amino acids: CASSLGLEAYTF. CDR3 DNA: TGTGCCAGCAGCTTAGGACTCGAGGCCTACACCTTC.

CDR3 DNA sequence: TGTGCCAGCAGCAAGGGGATCGGGGAGCAGTACTTC. It yields the protein CASSKGIGEQYF. This chain connects TRBV6-5 to TRBJ2-7, with D perhaps TRBD1 (5 bases). The V and J ends lost 6 bases and 7 bases respectively, with 13 bases between them. Looked up from germline, CDR1 is MNHEY and CDR2 is SVGAGI. This CDR3 contains 12 residues.

The chain employs TRBV6-5 and TRBJ1-1; D possibly corresponds to TRBD1 (6 bases). The ends were cut back, 3 bases at V and 8 bases at J, with 10 bases in the middle. The CDR3 extends over 12 amino acids. Germline CDR1 MNHEY, CDR2 SVGAGI. The CDR3 DNA follows: TGTGCCAGCAGTTATGGGGGCCCCGAAGCTTTCTTT. Translated, it gives CASSYGGPEAFF.

The genes are TRBV7-6 and TRBJ1-3, with 10 bases fitting TRBD1. Trimming cost V 5 bases and J 8 bases; bases outside gene matches: 9. The CDR3 extends over 15 amino acids. Germline V gives CDR1 SGHVS, CDR2 FNYEAQ. CDR3 region: CASSLRQGATDTIYF. The CDR3 DNA follows: TGTGCCAGCAGCCTTAGACAGGGGGCTACGGACACCATATATTTT.

The rearrangement links TRBV27 to TRBJ2-7, with no clear D. Germline loops: CDR1 MNHEY, CDR2 SMNVEV (reference sequence). The CDR3 spans 14 residues. Trimming shortened V by 0 bases and J by 4 bases, and 10 bases separated the two germline ends. CDR3 residues: CASSLSVRPYEQYF. CDR3 DNA: TGTGCCAGCAGTTTATCGGTCAGGCCATACGAGCAGTACTTC.

The chain joins TRBV6-5 to TRBJ1-1, with D possibly matching TRBD1 (5 bases). Germline V gives CDR1 MNHEY, CDR2 SVGAGI. CDR3 length: 10 amino acids. V shed 8 bases and J shed 7 bases, with 8 bases lying between them. In DNA form, the CDR3 reads TGTGCCAGCGGGGGAGGTGAAGCTTTCTTT. Protein: CASGGGEAFF.

The chain joins TRBV29-1 to TRBJ2-6; perhaps TRBD1 as D (6 bases). CDR3 length: 13 residues. The germline V and J ends were trimmed by 5 bases and 4 bases, with 9 bases remaining between them. CDR1 is SQVTM, CDR2 ANQGSEA, per germline. The CDR3 DNA is TGCAGCGTTCCAGGGGTAGGGGCCAACGTCCTGACTTTC. This translates into CSVPGVGANVLTF.

V usage is TRBV7-9 and J usage is TRBJ1-2, with 10 bases that match TRBD1. V lost 3 bases to trimming and J lost 4 bases; unmatched junction nucleotides: 14. Germline V CDR1 and CDR2: SEHNR, FQNEAQ (reference sequence). This CDR3 region has 18 residues. The CDR3 region is CASSFPDRGVDSAYGYTF. CDR3 nucleotide sequence: TGTGCCAGCAGCTTCCCGGACAGGGGGGTTGATTCTGCCTATGGCTACACCTTC. The whole variable domain, remainder taken from reference TRBV7-9 and TRBJ1-2, is DTGVSQNPRHKITKRGQNVTFRCDPISEHNRLYWYRQTLGQGPEFLTYFQNEAQLEKSRLLSDRFSAERPKGSFSTLEIQRTEQGDSAMYLCASSFPDRGVDSAYGYTFGSGTRLTVV.

The chain employs TRBV9 and TRBJ2-3, with TRBD1 identical over 10 bases. CDR3 length: 16 residues. In germline, CDR1 is SGDLS, CDR2 YYNGEE. Trimming at V came to 7 bases and at J to 4 bases, leaving 12 bases not matched to a gene. In DNA, the CDR3 is TGTGCCAGCGCCGCCGGGACAGGGGAATTCGCAGATACGCAGTATTTT. Translating it yields CASAAGTGEFADTQYF.

The CDR3 loop reads CASSPLRGGGETQYF. DNA of the CDR3: TGCGCCAGCAGCCCCCTAAGAGGGGGGGGAGAGACCCAGTACTTC. The rearrangement joins TRBV4-1 to TRBJ2-5, with D possibly matching TRBD2 (7 bases). In germline, CDR1 is MGHRA, CDR2 YSYEKL. The length of the CDR3 is 15 residues. The V gene lost 4 bases and the J gene lost 4 bases, with 16 bases spanning the gap.

The rearrangement links TRBV7-2 to TRBJ1-1, with 7 bases lining up with TRBD1. Germline CDR1 is SGHTA and CDR2 is FQGNSA. The CDR3 runs 15 residues. With 7 bases clipped from V and 1 base from J, the junction kept 9 bases outside the gene matches. CDR3 loop: CASNLADRRNTEAFF. As DNA, the CDR3 is TGTGCCAGCAATTTAGCGGACAGGAGGAACACTGAAGCTTTCTTT.

With respect to this clone: Sequence at one end of the junction differs from germline and may be a read error. The chain employs TRBV5-8 and TRBJ2-3, with 7 bases fitting TRBD2. The CDR3 is 14 amino acids. The germline V gene has CDR1 SGHTS and CDR2 YDEGEE. The CDR3 nucleotides read TGTGCCAGCAACTTGGGGGGGGGTACAGATACGCAGTATTTT. Protein product: CASNLGGGTDTQYF.

This chain joins TRBV10-3 and TRBJ2-5, with 10 bases lining up with TRBD2. This CDR3 comprises 14 residues. The germline V gene has CDR1 ENHRY and CDR2 SYGVKD. V shed 6 bases, J shed 5 bases, and the junction held 6 bases outside the gene matches. The CDR3 is CAISPLAGEETQYF. The DNA for the CDR3 is TGTGCCATCAGCCCGCTAGCGGGGGAGGAGACCCAGTACTTC.

This clone has only a few counts. This rearrangement joins TRBV4-1 to TRBJ2-1; 12 bases match TRBD2. The CDR3 has 15 residues. J was trimmed by 7 bases and V by 4 bases; bases with no gene match: 5. Germline V lookup: CDR1 MGHRA, CDR2 YSYEKL. The CDR3: CASSRTSGIGNEQFF. In DNA, the CDR3 is TGCGCCAGCAGCCGGACTAGCGGGATCGGGAATGAGCAGTTCTTC.

The chain has TRBV7-2 and TRBJ2-3; 14 positions match TRBD2. The germline gives CDR1 SGHTA, CDR2 FQGNSA. V shed 5 bases, J shed 6 bases, and the junction held 7 bases outside the gene matches. The CDR3 extends over 16 amino acids. The DNA of the CDR3 is TGTGCCAGCAGCGCCGGACTAGCGGGAGGTGGGGATACGCAGTATTTT. Residues: CASSAGLAGGGDTQYF.

This clone came up once. V and J are TRBV29-1 and TRBJ1-2, with unresolved D. There are 11 residues in the CDR3. Germline assignment: CDR1 SQVTM and CDR2 ANQGSEA. The germline V and J ends were trimmed by 3 bases and 2 bases, with 4 bases remaining between them. The CDR3 spells CSVDRNYGYTF. The CDR3 DNA sequence: TGCAGCGTTGACAGGAACTATGGCTACACCTTC.

This clone was picked up one time. V and J are TRBV2 and TRBJ2-1; 7 bases fit TRBD2. The ends lost 6 bases at V and 0 bases at J; junction bases unmatched: 11. The CDR3 length is 17 residues. From germline, CDR1 is SNHLY and CDR2 FYNNEI. CDR3 sequence: CASRPIAGQSSYNEQFF. CDR3 coding DNA: TGTGCCAGCAGACCCATAGCGGGCCAGAGCTCCTACAATGAGCAGTTCTTC. The variable domain in full, completed from reference TRBV2 and TRBJ2-1, reads EPEVTQTPSHQVTQMGQEVILRCVPISNHLYFYWYRQILGQKVEFLVSFYNNEISEKSEIFDDQFSVERPDGSNFTLKIRSTKLEDSAMYFCASRPIAGQSSYNEQFFGPGTRLTVL.

The chain employs TRBV27 and TRBJ2-7; D may be TRBD1 (5 bases). The germline V gene encodes CDR1 MNHEY and CDR2 SMNVEV (reference sequence). Between the trimmed V and J ends, which lost 8 bases and 6 bases, there was a span of 20 bases. This CDR3 is built from 14 residues. CDR3 amino acids: CASGVGAGRREQYF. CDR3 bases: TGTGCCAGCGGGGTTGGGGCCGGTCGACGCGAGCAGTACTTC.

The chain recombines TRBV6-1 with TRBJ2-1, with D tentatively TRBD1 (6 bases). CDR3 size: 15 residues. V gave up 5 bases and J gave up 0 bases, with 11 bases separating them. Germline assignment: CDR1 MNHNS and CDR2 SASEGT. The CDR3 loop is CASSPGQSSYNEQFF. In DNA form, the CDR3 reads TGTGCCAGCAGTCCGGGACAAAGCTCCTACAATGAGCAGTTCTTC.

This chain links TRBV5-4 with TRBJ2-1; perhaps TRBD2 as D (6 bases). With 4 bases removed from V and 9 bases from J, the gap between germline ends came to 17 bases. CDR1 is SGHNT and CDR2 is YYREEE in the germline V gene (reference sequence). The CDR3 is made up of 14 amino acids. The CDR3 coding sequence is TGTGCCAGCAGCCTTTCCGGGACTTATAGTGAGCAGTTCTTC. It codes for CASSLSGTYSEQFF.

A word on this clone: Within the sample, other DNA sequences also encode this same CDR3. The rearrangement joins TRBV29-1 to TRBJ2-6; 7 nucleotides match TRBD1. V trimming: 6 bases; J trimming: 3 bases; junction bases outside the gene matches: 5. This CDR3 is built from 14 residues. Germline values: CDR1 SQVTM, CDR2 ANQGSEA. In DNA form, the CDR3 reads TGCAGCGTACGAACAGGGGTTGGGGCCAACGTCCTGACTTTC. Protein sequence: CSVRTGVGANVLTF.

The chain links TRBV6-5 to TRBJ1-2; D possibly corresponds to TRBD1 (5 bases). Trimming cost V 0 bases and J 5 bases, with 13 bases left between them. The germline gives CDR1 MNHEY, CDR2 SVGAGI. CDR3 size: 15 residues. The CDR3 region is CASSYSKSGIYGYTF. The CDR3 nucleotides read TGTGCCAGCAGTTACTCGAAGTCAGGGATATATGGCTACACCTTC.

The chain recombines TRBV10-3 with TRBJ1-5; perhaps TRBD1 as D (6 bases). The V end lost 5 bases, the J end lost 0 bases, and 11 bases lay between the germline ends. The CDR3 runs to 15 residues. The germline CDR1 and CDR2 sequences are ENHRY and SYGVKD. The CDR3 DNA follows: TGTGCCATCAGTCGGACAGAAAATAGCAATCAGCCCCAGCATTTT. It is translated as CAISRTENSNQPQHF.

V and J are TRBV5-1 and TRBJ1-3; tentative D call: TRBD1 (5 bases). The V end was cut by 4 bases, the J end by 2 bases, with 16 bases between. Germline loops: CDR1 SGHRS, CDR2 YFSETQ. There are 16 residues in the CDR3. CDR3 coding DNA: TGCGCCAGCAGCCCCCTTGGGGGGGTCCCTGGAAACACCATATATTTT. Amino acid sequence: CASSPLGGVPGNTIYF.

The gene calls are TRBV28 and TRBJ1-2, with 7 bases matching TRBD1. This CDR3 has 17 residues. J gave up 2 bases and V 2 bases, and 11 bases lay outside the gene matches. The germline gives CDR1 MDHEN, CDR2 SYDVKM. The CDR3 DNA sequence: TGTGCCAGCAGTTTAAGGGGGAGGGGGCGCGCGAACTATGGCTACACCTTC. This translates into CASSLRGRGRANYGYTF.

The chain combines TRBV6-1 with TRBJ2-1; 7 bases map to TRBD2. The CDR3 sequence is 14 residues long. V was clipped by 2 bases and J by 3 bases; unmatched bases: 1. Germline CDR1 and CDR2: MNHNS and SASEGT. This CDR3 reads CASSERDYYNEQFF. As DNA, the CDR3 is TGTGCCAGCAGTGAAAGGGACTACTACAATGAGCAGTTCTTC.